A selection of T cell receptor beta chains follows, all from one sample in a study of early T cells in non-severe SARS-CoV-2 infection. A single record per CDR3 protein comes from TCRdb applying MiXCR to the 5' RACE reads. The sample records under 50,000 distinct CDR3 sequences, about 25% being singletons. The source material was whole blood, sampled at baseline. These receptors originate from an adult who was a healthcare worker with PCR-confirmed SARS-CoV-2 infection or an uninfected control (not recorded which). The CDR3 runs from the conserved cysteine through the conserved F or W. D genes are given only for firm matches. Clone size is given for some rows only: seen once, a few or many times, or a class if the clone is expanded.

D	V	size	J	DNA	CDR3
-	TRBV7-6	few	TRBJ1-3	TGTGCCAGCAGCTCCCAGGTTGTCCCTGAAAACACCATATATTTT	CASSSQVVPENTIYF
-	TRBV18	few	TRBJ2-3	TGTGCCAGCTCCCACCGAACCGGTAGCACAGATACGCAGTATTTT	CASSHRTGSTDTQYF
-	TRBV6-6	-	TRBJ1-5	TGTGCCAGCAGCTTAGGAGGGGAGAGCAATCAGCCCCAGCATTTT	CASSLGGESNQPQHF
-	TRBV12-3/TRBV12-4	-	TRBJ2-3	TGTGCCAGCAGGACTACAGATACGCAGTATTTT	CASRTTDTQYF
-	TRBV20-1	-	TRBJ2-5	TGCAGTGCTAGAGATAGGAGGGGCCAAGAGACCCAGTACTTC	CSARDRRGQETQYF
TRBD2	TRBV20-1	medium-sized	TRBJ2-7	TGCAGTGCTAGTAGTAGCGGGGCCACCCCATTCGAGCAGTACTTC	CSASSSGATPFEQYF
-	TRBV27	few	TRBJ2-1	TGTGCCAGCAGTGGGCGGGGTGGGCATGAGCAGTTCTTC	CASSGRGGHEQFF
-	TRBV11-2	-	TRBJ1-2	TGTGCCAGCAGCTTAGTCAGGGATTCAACTAACTATGGCTACACCTTC	CASSLVRDSTNYGYTF
-	TRBV7-8	-	TRBJ1-1	TGTGCCAGCAGCTTAGCGCTCTATCGGGGTCCCACTGAAGCTTTCTTT	CASSLALYRGPTEAFF
-	TRBV11-2	-	TRBJ1-1	TGTGCCAGCAGGCGTTCCAGGGCCGCCTTGAACACTGAAGCTTTCTTT	CASRRSRAALNTEAFF